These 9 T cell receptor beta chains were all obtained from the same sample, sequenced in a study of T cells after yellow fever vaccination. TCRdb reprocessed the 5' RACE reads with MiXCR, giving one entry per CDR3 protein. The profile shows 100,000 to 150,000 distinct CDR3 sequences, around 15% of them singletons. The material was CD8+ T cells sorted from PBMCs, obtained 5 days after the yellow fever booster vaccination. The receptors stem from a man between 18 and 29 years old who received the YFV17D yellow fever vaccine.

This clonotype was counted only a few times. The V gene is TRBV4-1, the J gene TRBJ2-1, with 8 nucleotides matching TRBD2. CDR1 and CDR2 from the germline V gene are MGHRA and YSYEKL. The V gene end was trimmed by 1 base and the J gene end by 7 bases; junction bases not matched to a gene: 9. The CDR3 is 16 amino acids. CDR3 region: CASSQVYGGAGNEQFF. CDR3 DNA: TGCGCCAGCAGCCAAGTCTACGGGGGGGCCGGTAATGAGCAGTTCTTC.

CDR3 nucleotide sequence: TGCGCCAGCAGCCAAGTGGGACAGGGGGCCTATGGCTACACCTTC. Its protein is CASSQVGQGAYGYTF. The chain combines TRBV4-3 with TRBJ1-2; TRBD1 agrees at 12 bases. The CDR3 loop spans 15 amino acids. J lost 4 bases, V lost 1 base, and 1 base had no gene match. CDR1 and CDR2 from the germline V gene are LGHNA and YSLEER.

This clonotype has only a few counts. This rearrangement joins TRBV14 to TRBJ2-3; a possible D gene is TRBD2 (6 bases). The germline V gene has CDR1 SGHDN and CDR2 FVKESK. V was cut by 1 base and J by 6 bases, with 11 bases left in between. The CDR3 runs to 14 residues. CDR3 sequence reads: CASSQGGLGDTQYF. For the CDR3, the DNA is TGTGCCAGCAGCCAAGGGGGACTTGGGGATACGCAGTATTTT.

The CDR3 sequence is CASSRQGKWYEQYV. DNA for the CDR3: TGTGCCAGCAGTCGACAGGGGAAATGGTACGAGCAGTACGTC. The chain links TRBV7-9 to TRBJ2-7; TRBD1 aligns across 8 bases. V lost 6 bases and J lost 4; bases outside the gene matches: 8. This CDR3 is 14 amino acids long. The germline V gene encodes CDR1 SEHNR and CDR2 FQNEAQ (reference sequence).

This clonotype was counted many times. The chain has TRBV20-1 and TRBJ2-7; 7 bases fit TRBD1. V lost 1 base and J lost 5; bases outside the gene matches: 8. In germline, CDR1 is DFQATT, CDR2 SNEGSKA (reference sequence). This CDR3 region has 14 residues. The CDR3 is CSARAGTDRDEQYV. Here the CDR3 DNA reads TGCAGTGCTAGAGCCGGGACAGACAGGGACGAGCAGTACGTC.

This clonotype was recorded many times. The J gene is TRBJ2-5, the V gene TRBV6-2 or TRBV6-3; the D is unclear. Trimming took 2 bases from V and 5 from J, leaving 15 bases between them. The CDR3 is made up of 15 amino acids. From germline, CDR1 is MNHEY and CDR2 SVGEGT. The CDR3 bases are TGTGCCAGCAGTTACCTACGTGGAAGCGCCGAGACCCAGTACTTC. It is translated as CASSYLRGSAETQYF.

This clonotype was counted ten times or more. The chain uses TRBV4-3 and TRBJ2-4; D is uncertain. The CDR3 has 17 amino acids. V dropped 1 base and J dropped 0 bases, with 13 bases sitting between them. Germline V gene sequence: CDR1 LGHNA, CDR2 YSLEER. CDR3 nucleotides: TGCGCCAGCAGCCAAGGCCTATTTGAGATAGCCAAAAACATTCAGTACTTC. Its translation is CASSQGLFEIAKNIQYF.

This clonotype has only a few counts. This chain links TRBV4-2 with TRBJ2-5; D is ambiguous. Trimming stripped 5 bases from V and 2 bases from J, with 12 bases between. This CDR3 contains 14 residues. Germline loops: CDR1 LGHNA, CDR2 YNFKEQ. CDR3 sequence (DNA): TGTGCCAGCAGCTACGGAGTGGAGCAAGAGACCCAGTACTTC. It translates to CASSYGVEQETQYF.

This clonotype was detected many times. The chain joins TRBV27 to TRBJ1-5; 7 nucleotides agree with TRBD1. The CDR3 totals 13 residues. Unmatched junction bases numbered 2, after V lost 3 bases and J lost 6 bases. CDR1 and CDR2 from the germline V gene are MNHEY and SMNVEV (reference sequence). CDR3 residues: CASSFEGAQPQHF. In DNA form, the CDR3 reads TGTGCCAGCAGTTTTGAGGGGGCTCAGCCCCAGCATTTT.